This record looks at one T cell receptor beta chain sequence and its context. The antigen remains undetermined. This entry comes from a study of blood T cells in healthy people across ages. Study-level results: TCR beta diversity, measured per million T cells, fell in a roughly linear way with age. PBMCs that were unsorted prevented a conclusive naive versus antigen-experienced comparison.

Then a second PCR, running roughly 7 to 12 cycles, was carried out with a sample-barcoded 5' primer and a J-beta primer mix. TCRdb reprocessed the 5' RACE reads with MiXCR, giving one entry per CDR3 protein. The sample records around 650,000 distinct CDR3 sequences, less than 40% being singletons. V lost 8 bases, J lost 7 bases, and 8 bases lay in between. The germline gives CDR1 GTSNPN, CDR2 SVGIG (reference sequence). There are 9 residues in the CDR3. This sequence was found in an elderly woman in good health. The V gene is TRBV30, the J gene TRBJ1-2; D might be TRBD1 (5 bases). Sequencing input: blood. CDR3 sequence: CAGGPGYTF. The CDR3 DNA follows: TGTGCCGGGGGACCTGGCTACACCTTC.